This TCR beta chain was found in a study of early T cells in non-severe SARS-CoV-2 infection. Background on the study: The input, bulk RNA from unsorted whole blood, was sequenced, and chains were unpaired. General study findings and limits: Anti-spike CD8 specificities were favored by VDJdb matching, whose results missed private and CD4 specificities.

Researchers tagged individual cDNA molecules with unique molecular identifiers. MiXCR, applied by TCRdb to the 5' RACE reads, yields one record per CDR3 protein. The top ten hold about a tenth of the sample, which has about 59,000 distinct CDR3 sequences, over 10% seen once. As to this clonotype: Its specificity is not known.

The starting material was whole blood, obtained at baseline. This receptor was identified in an adult who was a healthcare worker with PCR-confirmed SARS-CoV-2 infection or an uninfected control (not recorded which).

CDR3 DNA sequence: TGTGCCAGCAGCCTAGGTGAGGGTGAAAAACTGTTTTTT. This gives the protein CASSLGEGEKLFF. This sequence joins TRBV3-1 and TRBJ1-4; D is ambiguous. The CDR3 covers 13 residues. Germline V lookup: CDR1 LGHDT, CDR2 YNNKEL (reference sequence). V lost 4 bases and J lost 7, with 10 bases in between.